This TCR beta chain emerged from a study of blood T cell repertoires in COVID-19. The wider study: Whether acute or convalescent, the COVID-19 samples came from the United States, Italy and Spain.

Unmatched junction bases numbered 19, after V lost 10 bases and J lost 8 bases. The CDR3 has 15 residues. Germline CDR1 is SGHVS and CDR2 is FQNEAQ. As processed by the authors: Nucleated cell number was recorded as an estimate derived from reference gene primer amplification. Using immunoSEQ multiplex PCR, the repertoire was profiled, and TCRdb retains in-frame clones only, with some absent. V, J and clone size were drawn from that table, and D and trimming were deduced from the DNA. The sample has 70,000 or so clones; 90% are singletons. A remark on this clone: Other DNA sequences in this specimen translate into the identical CDR3.

Sequencing input: peripheral blood. This clonotype was sampled from a man aged 50 or older with acute or convalescent COVID-19. The chain has TRBV7-8 and TRBJ1-2; 7 nucleotides match TRBD1. This chain's CDR3 is CATSDRFTSGGGYTF. Here the CDR3 DNA reads TGTGCCACATCGGACAGGTTTACGTCGGGGGGGGGCTACACCTTC.